This T cell receptor (beta chain) stems from a study of T cell responses to AZD1222 COVID-19 vaccine. Study overall: Doses given second, at about 4 or about 12 weeks, were pooled. General study findings and limits: Clonal diversity was possibly underestimated, and white British individuals and females predominated among donors.

As for this clone: Its specificity is not known.

Data came from immunoSEQ multiplex PCR; TCRdb stores just in-frame clones and leaves some out. The repertoire holds 120,000 or so clones, about 88% seen once, with 28% in the top ten. This sequence was found in an adult in good health. The starting material was peripheral blood, obtained on day 0 of AZD1222 vaccination.

The DNA for the CDR3 is TGTGCCAGCAGCTTGGAACAGGGGGGTGAGCAGTTCTTC. It translates to CASSLEQGGEQFF. The chain combines TRBV7-9 with TRBJ2-1; 8 nucleotides agree with TRBD1. From germline, CDR1 is SEHNR and CDR2 FQNEAQ (reference sequence). The CDR3 sequence is 13 residues long. V was clipped by 3 bases and J by 9 bases; unmatched bases: 4.